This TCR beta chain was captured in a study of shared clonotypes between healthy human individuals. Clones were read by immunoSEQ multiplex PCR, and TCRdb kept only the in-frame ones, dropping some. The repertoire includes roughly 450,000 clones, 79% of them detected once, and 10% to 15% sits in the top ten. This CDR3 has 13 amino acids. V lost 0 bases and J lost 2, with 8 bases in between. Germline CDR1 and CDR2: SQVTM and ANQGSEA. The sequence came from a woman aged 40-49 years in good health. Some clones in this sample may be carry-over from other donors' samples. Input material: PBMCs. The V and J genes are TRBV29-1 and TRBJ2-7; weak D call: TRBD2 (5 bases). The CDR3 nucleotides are TGCAGCGTTGAAGATAAGGGAGCCTACGAGCAGTACTTC. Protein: CSVEDKGAYEQYF.